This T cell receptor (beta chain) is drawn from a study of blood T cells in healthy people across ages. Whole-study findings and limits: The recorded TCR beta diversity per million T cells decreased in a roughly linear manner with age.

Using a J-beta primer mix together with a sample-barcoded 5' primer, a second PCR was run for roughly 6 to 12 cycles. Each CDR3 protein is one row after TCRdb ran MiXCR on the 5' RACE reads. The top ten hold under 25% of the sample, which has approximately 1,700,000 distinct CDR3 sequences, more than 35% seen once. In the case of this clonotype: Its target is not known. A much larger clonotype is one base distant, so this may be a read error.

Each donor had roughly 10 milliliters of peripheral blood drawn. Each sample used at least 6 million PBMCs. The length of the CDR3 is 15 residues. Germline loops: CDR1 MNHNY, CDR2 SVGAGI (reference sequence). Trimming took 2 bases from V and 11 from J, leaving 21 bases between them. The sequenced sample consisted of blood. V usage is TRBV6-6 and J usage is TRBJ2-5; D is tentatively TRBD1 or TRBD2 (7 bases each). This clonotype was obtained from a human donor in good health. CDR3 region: CASSYSGTVNNEQYF. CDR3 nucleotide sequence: TGTGCCAGCAGTTACAGCGGGACAGTCAACAATGAGCAGTACTTC.